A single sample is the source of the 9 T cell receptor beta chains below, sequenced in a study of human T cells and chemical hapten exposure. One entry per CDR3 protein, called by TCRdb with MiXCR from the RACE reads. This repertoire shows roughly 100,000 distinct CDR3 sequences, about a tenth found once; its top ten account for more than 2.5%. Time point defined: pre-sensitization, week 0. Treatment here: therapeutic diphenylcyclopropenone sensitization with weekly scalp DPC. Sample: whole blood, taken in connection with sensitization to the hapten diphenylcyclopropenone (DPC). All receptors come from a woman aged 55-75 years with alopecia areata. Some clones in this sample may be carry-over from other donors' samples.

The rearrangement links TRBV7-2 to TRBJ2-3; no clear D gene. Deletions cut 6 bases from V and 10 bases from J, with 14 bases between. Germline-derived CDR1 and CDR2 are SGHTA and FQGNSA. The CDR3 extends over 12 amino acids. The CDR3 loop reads CASSSPATPQYF. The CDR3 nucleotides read TGTGCCAGCAGTTCTCCAGCGACCCCGCAGTATTTT.

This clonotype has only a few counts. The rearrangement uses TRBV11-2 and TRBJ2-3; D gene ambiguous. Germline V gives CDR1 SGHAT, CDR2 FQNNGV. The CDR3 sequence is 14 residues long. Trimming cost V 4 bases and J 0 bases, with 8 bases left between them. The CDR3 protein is CASSSLRSTDTQYF. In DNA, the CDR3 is TGTGCCAGCAGCTCCCTGAGGAGCACAGATACGCAGTATTTT.

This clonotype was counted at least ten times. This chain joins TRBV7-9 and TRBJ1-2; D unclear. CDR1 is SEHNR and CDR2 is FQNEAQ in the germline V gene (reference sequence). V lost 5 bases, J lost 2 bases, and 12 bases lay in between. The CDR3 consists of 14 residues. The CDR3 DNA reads TGTGCCAGCAGCCCAGTCGAGGCGAACTATGGCTACACCTTC. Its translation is CASSPVEANYGYTF.

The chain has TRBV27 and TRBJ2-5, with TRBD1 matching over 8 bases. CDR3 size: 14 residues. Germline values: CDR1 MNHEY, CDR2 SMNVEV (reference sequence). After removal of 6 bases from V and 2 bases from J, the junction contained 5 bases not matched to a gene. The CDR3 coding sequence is TGTGCCAGCAGGGGACAGGCCGCTCAAGAGACCCAGTACTTC. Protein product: CASRGQAAQETQYF.

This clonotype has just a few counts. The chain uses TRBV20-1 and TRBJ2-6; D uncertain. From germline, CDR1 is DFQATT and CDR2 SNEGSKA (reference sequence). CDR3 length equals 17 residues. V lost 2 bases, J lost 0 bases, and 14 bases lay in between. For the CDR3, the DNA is TGCAGTGCTAGAAGGGCATCCGAGAGCTCTGGGGCCAACGTCCTGACTTTC. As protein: CSARRASESSGANVLTF.

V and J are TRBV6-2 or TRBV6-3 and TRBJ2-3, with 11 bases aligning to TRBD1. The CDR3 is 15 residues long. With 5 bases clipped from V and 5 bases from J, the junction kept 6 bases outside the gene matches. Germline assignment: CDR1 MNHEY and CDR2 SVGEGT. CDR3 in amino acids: CASSDGQGAGDTQYF. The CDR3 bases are TGTGCCAGCAGTGACGGACAGGGGGCGGGAGATACGCAGTATTTT.

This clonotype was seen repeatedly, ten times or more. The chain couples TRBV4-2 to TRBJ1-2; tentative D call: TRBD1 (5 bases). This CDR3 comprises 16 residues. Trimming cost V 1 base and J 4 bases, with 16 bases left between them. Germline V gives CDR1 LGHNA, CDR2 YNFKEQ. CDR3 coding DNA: TGTGCCAGCAGCCAAGTGCTTGGGCAGGGCCCCTATGGCTACACCTTC. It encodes CASSQVLGQGPYGYTF.

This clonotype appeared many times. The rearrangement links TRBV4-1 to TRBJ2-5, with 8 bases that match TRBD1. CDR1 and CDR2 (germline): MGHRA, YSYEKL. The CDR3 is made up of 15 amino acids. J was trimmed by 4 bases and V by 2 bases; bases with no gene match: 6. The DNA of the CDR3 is TGCGCCAGCAGCCAATCCCAGGGGGCGTCAGAGACCCAGTACTTC. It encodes CASSQSQGASETQYF.

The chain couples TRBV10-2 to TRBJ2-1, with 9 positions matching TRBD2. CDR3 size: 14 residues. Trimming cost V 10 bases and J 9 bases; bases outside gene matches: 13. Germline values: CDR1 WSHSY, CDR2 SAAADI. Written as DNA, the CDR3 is TGCGCCACCCGGCGGGGGGGCCAAATTGCTGAGCAGTTCTTC. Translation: CATRRGGQIAEQFF.